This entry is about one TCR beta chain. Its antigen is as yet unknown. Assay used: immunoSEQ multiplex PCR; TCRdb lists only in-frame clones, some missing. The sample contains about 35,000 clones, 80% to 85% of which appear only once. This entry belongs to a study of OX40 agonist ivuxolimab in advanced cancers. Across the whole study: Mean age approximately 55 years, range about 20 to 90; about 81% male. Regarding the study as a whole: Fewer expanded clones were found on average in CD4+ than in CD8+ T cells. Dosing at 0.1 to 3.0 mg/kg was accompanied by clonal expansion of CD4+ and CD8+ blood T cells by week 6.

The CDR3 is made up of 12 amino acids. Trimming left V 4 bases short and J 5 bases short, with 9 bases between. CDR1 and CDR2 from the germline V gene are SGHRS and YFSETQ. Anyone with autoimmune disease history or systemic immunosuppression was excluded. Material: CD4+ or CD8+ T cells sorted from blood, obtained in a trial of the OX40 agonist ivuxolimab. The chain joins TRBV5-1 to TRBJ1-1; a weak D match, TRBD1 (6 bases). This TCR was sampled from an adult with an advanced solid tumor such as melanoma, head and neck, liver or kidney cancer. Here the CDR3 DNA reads TGCGCCAGCAGCCCCACAGGGACTGAAGCTTTCTTT. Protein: CASSPTGTEAFF.